Given below is one T cell receptor beta chain in context. What it binds is not known. The sample originates from a study of T cell repertoires in cytomegalovirus infection. The V gene end was trimmed by 4 bases and the J gene end by 7 bases; junction bases not matched to a gene: 8. This CDR3 region has 14 residues. Germline CDR1 SGDLS, CDR2 YYNGEE. TCRdb re-called the reads with MiXCR, one entry per CDR3 protein. The table includes 500,000 or so distinct CDR3 sequences, approximately 15% detected once. Notes on the study in general: HLA-C-restricted TCR beta clonotypes specific for CMV led the ex vivo response.

This clonotype originated in a human donor in good health (CMV status not recorded). Some clones in this sample may be carry-over from other donors' samples. What was sequenced was CD8+ T cells from PBMCs. The chain employs TRBV9 and TRBJ2-5; 9 bases match TRBD2. The CDR3 nucleotides are TGTGCCAGCAGCACCATAGCGGGGGCTGGGACCCAGTACTTC. Residues: CASSTIAGAGTQYF.